The sequence of this TCR beta chain was determined in a study of blood T cell repertoires in COVID-19. V lost 10 bases, J lost 8 bases, and 14 bases stayed unmatched. The CDR3 runs 14 residues. Germline V CDR1 and CDR2: ENHRY, SYGVKD. Produced via immunoSEQ multiplex PCR; TCRdb's table is partial and in-frame only. The repertoire holds fewer than 250,000 clones, with about four fifths as singletons. The TCR was taken from a woman in her forties or fifties with acute or convalescent COVID-19. Specimen: peripheral blood. The V and J genes are TRBV10-3 and TRBJ1-2; 9 bases are a match to TRBD1. The CDR3 reads CASLEGTGTWGYTF. As DNA, the CDR3 is TGTGCCAGCTTGGAGGGGACAGGGACGTGGGGCTACACCTTC.